One TCR beta chain is described in this entry. This sample was included in a study of cytomegalovirus exposure and HLA in healthy donors. The PCR was carried out with 60 Vbeta primers and 13 Jbeta primers. Measured with immunoSEQ multiplex PCR; TCRdb has only the in-frame clones, and not every one. The sample gives about 120,000 clones, about four fifths of which show up once; roughly 4% is in the top ten. CDR3 length equals 14 residues. V was pared by 3 bases and J by 4 bases, with 1 base of the junction left unmatched. Per the germline V gene, CDR1 is SGHRS and CDR2 is YFSETQ. This chain joins TRBV5-1 and TRBJ1-5; 10 bases are a match to TRBD1. The receptor was isolated from a woman between 35 and 50 years old in good health and CMV-seropositive. Sequencing input: PBMCs. CDR3 sequence: CASSSGQGNQPQHF. CDR3 nucleotides: TGCGCCAGCAGCTCGGGACAGGGGAATCAGCCCCAGCATTTT.